The 16 T cell receptor beta chains below were found in one sample sequenced in a study of CD8 T cells in ankylosing spondylitis. General study findings and limits: Seven to nine highly homologous variants formed a TCR beta motif that appeared characteristic of ankylosing spondylitis blood.

Their specific antigens are unknown. TCRdb processed the 5' RACE reads anew with MiXCR; each CDR3 protein has one entry. The table has around 890,000 distinct CDR3 sequences, about an eighth seen once. Sequencing used blood, either unsorted or a sorted T cell fraction (not recorded which). These receptors were collected from a male donor with ankylosing spondylitis.

V and J are TRBV7-2 and TRBJ2-6; D tentatively fits TRBD1 or TRBD2 (6 bases each). Trimming removed 1 base at V and 3 bases at J, with 10 bases between. CDR1 and CDR2 (germline): SGHTA, FQGNSA. This CDR3 contains 16 residues. The CDR3 is CASSLVRGGGANVLTF. The CDR3 DNA reads as TGTGCCAGCAGCTTAGTCAGGGGAGGTGGGGCCAACGTCCTGACTTTC.

The chain couples TRBV7-2 to TRBJ2-7; 7 positions agree with TRBD2. The CDR3 spans 17 residues. V dropped 1 base and J dropped 0; count of bases not matched to a gene: 9. Germline V gene sequence: CDR1 SGHTA, CDR2 FQGNSA. For the CDR3, the DNA is TGTGCCAGCAGCTTAGTCCTAGCGGCGAACCACTCCTACGAGCAGTACTTC. This gives the protein CASSLVLAANHSYEQYF.

This clonotype was detected only a few times. The rearrangement joins TRBV12-3 or TRBV12-4 to TRBJ1-1; D perhaps matches TRBD1 (5 bases). V was shortened by 2 bases and J by 9 bases, with 10 bases between the two germline ends. This CDR3 comprises 12 residues. CDR3 residues: CASSLQGSKAFF. In DNA, the CDR3 is TGTGCCAGCAGTTTACAGGGCTCGAAAGCTTTCTTT.

This clonotype was counted a few times. The chain uses TRBV9 and TRBJ2-1; TRBD2 matches at 8 bases. Trimming at V came to 4 bases and at J to 1 base, leaving 10 bases not matched to a gene. CDR1 and CDR2 (germline): SGDLS, YYNGEE. The CDR3 covers 17 residues. CDR3 region: CASSPRLAPASYNEQFF. The DNA for the CDR3 is TGTGCCAGCAGCCCCCGACTAGCGCCTGCTTCCTACAATGAGCAGTTCTTC.

This clonotype has more than one count but fewer than ten. V usage is TRBV7-8 and J usage is TRBJ1-2; D is unresolved. This CDR3 region has 15 residues. Germline values: CDR1 SGHVS, CDR2 FQNEAQ. The germline V and J ends were trimmed by 5 bases and 3 bases, with 16 bases remaining between them. The CDR3 sequence: CASSPWEGSHYGYTF. CDR3 DNA sequence: TGTGCCAGCAGCCCATGGGAGGGCTCCCACTATGGCTACACCTTC.

In this sample, this clonotype turned up many times. V usage is TRBV12-3 or TRBV12-4 and J usage is TRBJ2-7, with 11 bases fitting TRBD2. V lost 6 bases, J lost 3 bases, and 10 bases stayed unmatched. There are 16 residues in the CDR3. CDR3 coding DNA: TGTGCCAGCAGCCGAAATAGCGGGGGGGATTTCTACGAGCAGTACTTC. This codes for CASSRNSGGDFYEQYF.

The V call is TRBV11-2, the J call TRBJ2-5; D uncertain. CDR3 size: 13 residues. Germline V CDR1 and CDR2: SGHAT, FQNNGV. Trimming pared 4 bases from V and 1 base from J, leaving 7 bases between. CDR3 in amino acids: CASSSELQETQYF. CDR3 coding DNA: TGTGCCAGCAGCTCGGAGCTCCAAGAGACCCAGTACTTC.

In its sample, this clonotype was seen a few times. This chain links TRBV6-2 or TRBV6-3 with TRBJ2-1; TRBD2 matches 10 bases. The CDR3 sequence is 16 residues long. Trimming removed 6 bases from V and 6 bases from J; junction bases left unmatched: 11. Per germline, CDR1 MNHEY and CDR2 SVGEGT. The CDR3 is CASRDPSGSIVNEQFF. CDR3 in DNA: TGTGCCAGCAGAGACCCTAGCGGGAGTATAGTCAATGAGCAGTTCTTC.

This clonotype was seen many times. V usage is TRBV20-1 and J usage is TRBJ1-5, with 8 bases matching TRBD1. The CDR3 is 14 amino acids. The ends lost 6 bases at V and 4 bases at J; junction bases unmatched: 8. The germline V gene encodes CDR1 DFQATT and CDR2 SNEGSKA (reference sequence). The chain's CDR3 is CSAGRTGQNQPQHF. CDR3 DNA sequence: TGCAGTGCGGGGCGGACAGGGCAAAATCAGCCCCAGCATTTT.

This sequence joins TRBV5-1 and TRBJ2-5; D is perhaps TRBD2 (7 bases). Trimming pared 3 bases from V and 1 base from J, leaving 10 bases between. Germline values: CDR1 SGHRS, CDR2 YFSETQ. This CDR3 comprises 14 residues. The CDR3 protein is CASSYAGAQETQYF. The CDR3 coding sequence is TGCGCCAGCAGCTACGCGGGGGCCCAAGAGACCCAGTACTTC. The full variable domain, in which reference TRBV5-1 and TRBJ2-5 provide the parts outside the CDR3, is KAGVTQTPRYLIKTRGQQVTLSCSPISGHRSVSWYQQTPGQGLQFLFEYFSETQRNKGNFPGRFSGRQFSNSRSEMNVSTLELGDSALYLCASSYAGAQETQYFGPGTRLLVL.

This clonotype has at least ten counts. The CDR3 coding sequence is TGTGCCAGCAGTTATCGACAGGGATACACTGAAGCTTTCTTT. Translation: CASSYRQGYTEAFF. The rearrangement joins TRBV27 to TRBJ1-1; 7 positions agree with TRBD1. CDR1 is MNHEY, CDR2 SMNVEV, per germline (reference sequence). The CDR3 sequence is 14 residues long. V trimming: 4 bases; J trimming: 3 bases; junction bases outside the gene matches: 5.

The table lists this clonotype with a few counts. The chain uses TRBV4-3 and TRBJ1-4; D is unresolved. CDR1 is LGHNA, CDR2 YSLEER, per germline. CDR3 size: 16 residues. Trimming cost V 1 base and J 0 bases, with 9 bases left between them. The CDR3 DNA sequence: TGCGCCAGCAGCCAAGGGTTGGCACCAACTAATGAAAAACTGTTTTTT. This encodes CASSQGLAPTNEKLFF.

This clonotype has a handful of counts. This sequence joins TRBV18 and TRBJ2-1, with D perhaps TRBD2 (5 bases). Trimming stripped 8 bases from V and 6 bases from J, with 17 bases between. The CDR3 has 14 amino acids. CDR1 is KGHSH and CDR2 is LQKENI in the germline V gene. CDR3 residues: CASTPRGRFNEQFF. CDR3 sequence (DNA): TGTGCCAGCACCCCCCGAGGGCGGTTCAATGAGCAGTTCTTC.

The chain links TRBV20-1 to TRBJ2-5; maybe TRBD2 (6 bases). Trimming cost V 5 bases and J 5 bases, with 21 bases left between them. The germline CDR1 and CDR2 sequences are DFQATT and SNEGSKA (reference sequence). The CDR3 totals 15 residues. This chain's CDR3 is CSAVHPRGFSETQYF. CDR3 nucleotide sequence: TGCAGTGCTGTACACCCCCGGGGGTTTAGCGAGACCCAGTACTTC.

The DNA for the CDR3 is TGTGCCAGCAGTGAAGGGCGGCAAGAGACCCAGTACTTC. Residues: CASSEGRQETQYF. This rearrangement joins TRBV2 to TRBJ2-5; D gene uncertain. Trimming cost V 1 base and J 2 bases, with 5 bases left between them. This CDR3 is built from 13 residues. Germline CDR1 is SNHLY and CDR2 is FYNNEI.

This clonotype was counted only a few times. This chain joins TRBV29-1 and TRBJ2-1, with no clear D. Germline-derived CDR1 and CDR2 are SQVTM and ANQGSEA. The CDR3 spans 15 residues. The V and J ends lost 3 bases and 0 bases respectively, with 12 bases between them. In nucleotides, the CDR3 is TGCAGCGTTGAGCCGGCATGGAGCTCCTACAATGAGCAGTTCTTC. It codes for CSVEPAWSSYNEQFF.